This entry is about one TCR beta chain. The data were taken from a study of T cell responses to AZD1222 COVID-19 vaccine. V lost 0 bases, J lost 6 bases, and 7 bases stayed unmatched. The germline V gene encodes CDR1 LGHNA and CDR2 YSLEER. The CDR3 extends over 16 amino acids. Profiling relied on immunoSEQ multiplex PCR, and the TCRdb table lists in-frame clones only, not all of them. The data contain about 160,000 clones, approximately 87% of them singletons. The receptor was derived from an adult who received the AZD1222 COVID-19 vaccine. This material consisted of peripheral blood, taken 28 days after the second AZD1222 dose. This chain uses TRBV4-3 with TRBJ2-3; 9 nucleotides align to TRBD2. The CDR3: CASSQDSGGPGDTQYF. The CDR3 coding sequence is TGCGCCAGCAGCCAAGATAGCGGGGGCCCGGGGGATACGCAGTATTTT.